A selection of T cell receptor beta chains follows, all from one sample in a study of cytomegalovirus exposure and HLA in healthy donors. Only in-frame clones appear in the TCRdb table, and some are missing; sequencing was by immunoSEQ multiplex PCR. The sample lists 140,000 to 150,000 clones, approximately 84% occurring once. The source material was PBMCs. These receptors were collected from a woman aged 60-75 years in good health and CMV-seropositive. Both conserved end residues are part of each CDR3. Fields, in order: clone size, J gene, V gene, D gene, CDR3 protein, CDR3 DNA. The D gene is left open where the match is weak. The size of a clone is reported for some rows only, either as once, few or many, or as a class for expanded clones.

clone size: .; J gene: TRBJ2-5; V gene: TRBV7-2; D gene: TRBD2; CDR3 protein: CASSRGLAGGLKTQYF; CDR3 DNA: TGTGCCAGCAGCCGGGGACTAGCGGGAGGGCTGAAGACCCAGTACTTC
clone size: .; J gene: TRBJ2-1; V gene: TRBV4-2; D gene: TRBD2; CDR3 protein: CASSQDSTSDYNEQFF; CDR3 DNA: TGTGCCAGCAGCCAAGACAGCACTAGCGACTACAATGAGCAGTTCTTC
clone size: .; J gene: TRBJ2-5; V gene: TRBV7-2; D gene: TRBD1; CDR3 protein: CASSRGTGGRFQETQYF; CDR3 DNA: TGTGCCAGCAGCCGTGGGACAGGGGGCCGGTTCCAAGAGACCCAGTACTTC
clone size: .; J gene: TRBJ2-1; V gene: TRBV7-2; D gene: TRBD2; CDR3 protein: CASSLVLAGNNEQFF; CDR3 DNA: TGTGCCAGCAGCTTAGTGCTAGCGGGGAACAATGAGCAGTTCTTC
clone size: .; J gene: TRBJ1-4; V gene: TRBV7-9; D gene: TRBD1; CDR3 protein: CASSPGQGYNEKLFF; CDR3 DNA: TGTGCCAGCAGCCCCGGACAGGGGTATAACGAAAAACTGTTTTTT
clone size: once; J gene: TRBJ1-1; V gene: TRBV10-3; D gene: TRBD1; CDR3 protein: CATQTGGEGTEAFF; CDR3 DNA: TGTGCCACCCAGACAGGGGGCGAGGGCACTGAAGCTTTCTTT
clone size: .; J gene: TRBJ2-7; V gene: TRBV19; D gene: TRBD2; CDR3 protein: CASSPPGLAEYEQYF; CDR3 DNA: TGTGCCAGTAGTCCTCCGGGACTAGCGGAGTACGAGCAGTACTTC
clone size: .; J gene: TRBJ1-1; V gene: TRBV7-8; D gene: .; CDR3 protein: CASSFSAGELNTEAFF; CDR3 DNA: TGTGCCAGCAGCTTCAGTGCAGGGGAGTTGAACACTGAAGCTTTCTTT
clone size: once; J gene: TRBJ2-1; V gene: TRBV27; D gene: TRBD2; CDR3 protein: CASRIGTSGRAEQFF; CDR3 DNA: TGTGCCAGCAGGATTGGGACTAGCGGCCGGGCTGAGCAGTTCTTC
clone size: .; J gene: TRBJ2-3; V gene: TRBV19; D gene: TRBD1; CDR3 protein: CASRRQGDTDTQYF; CDR3 DNA: TGTGCCAGTAGGCGACAGGGGGACACAGATACGCAGTATTTT
clone size: .; J gene: TRBJ2-7; V gene: TRBV7-9; D gene: .; CDR3 protein: CASSSGISYEQYF; CDR3 DNA: TGTGCCAGCAGCTCCGGGATCTCCTACGAGCAGTACTTC
clone size: .; J gene: TRBJ2-1; V gene: TRBV5-4; D gene: TRBD1; CDR3 protein: CASSLGQGLDNEQFF; CDR3 DNA: TGTGCCAGCAGTCTGGGACAGGGGTTGGACAATGAGCAGTTCTTC
clone size: .; J gene: TRBJ2-5; V gene: TRBV7-7; D gene: TRBD1; CDR3 protein: CASSLAGGKETQYF; CDR3 DNA: TGTGCTAGCAGCTTAGCAGGGGGCAAAGAGACCCAGTACTTC
clone size: .; J gene: TRBJ2-5; V gene: TRBV4-2; D gene: .; CDR3 protein: CASSQDPSGGETQYF; CDR3 DNA: TGTGCCAGCAGCCAAGATCCCAGCGGTGGAGAGACCCAGTACTTC
clone size: .; J gene: TRBJ1-2; V gene: TRBV19; D gene: .; CDR3 protein: CASSMTGSHYGYTF; CDR3 DNA: TGTGCCAGTAGTATGACAGGATCTCACTATGGCTACACCTTC
clone size: .; J gene: TRBJ2-1; V gene: TRBV5-4; D gene: .; CDR3 protein: CASSLDLANNEQFF; CDR3 DNA: TGTGCCAGCAGCTTGGACTTAGCCAACAATGAGCAGTTCTTC
clone size: few; J gene: TRBJ2-3; V gene: TRBV7-2; D gene: .; CDR3 protein: CASSSQGSQTDTQYF; CDR3 DNA: TGTGCCAGCAGCTCCCAAGGGAGCCAGACAGATACGCAGTATTTT
clone size: .; J gene: TRBJ2-3; V gene: TRBV4-1; D gene: TRBD2; CDR3 protein: CASSPSRRSGRRQADTQYF; CDR3 DNA: TGCGCCAGCAGCCCTTCAAGGCGTAGCGGGAGGAGGCAAGCAGATACGCAGTATTTT
clone size: .; J gene: TRBJ2-5; V gene: TRBV7-2; D gene: TRBD2; CDR3 protein: CASSSQRESKQYF; CDR3 DNA: TGTGCCAGCAGCTCCCAGCGGGAGTCTAAGCAGTACTTC
clone size: .; J gene: TRBJ2-7; V gene: TRBV28; D gene: .; CDR3 protein: CASSLRTYEQYF; CDR3 DNA: TGTGCCAGCAGCCTAAGGACATACGAGCAGTACTTC